The 26 T cell receptor beta chains reported below all come from one sample, sequenced in a study of T cells in Graves' hyperthyroidism and ophthalmopathy (dated by TCRdb to the late 2010s). Library prep was done by multiplex PCR. The sequencing machine was an Illumina HiSeq 2000. The TCR beta CDR3 regions were amplified from the RNA transcripts. A first-round RT-PCR of the TCR CDR3 used the HTBI primer set with the Qiagen OneStep RT-PCR kit. TCRdb reanalyzed the raw reads on its own, using fastp at Q25 for trimming and MiXCR for clone calling, and kept in-frame beta chains. Every entry covers one CDR3 protein and lists the most common genes and DNA from its rows. A total of around 760,000 distinct CDR3 sequences appear in this sample, approximately 40% of them only once. The biggest ten clones account for around 30% of the sample. Sequencing was carried out using blood. The receptors stem from a woman aged 40 to 50 with Graves' hyperthyroidism.

CDR3 bases: TGTGCCATCAGGGACTTTAGCTCTGGAAACACCATATATTTT. Protein sequence: CAIRDFSSGNTIYF. The rearrangement uses TRBV10-3 and TRBJ1-3, with unresolved D. The germline V and J ends were trimmed by 6 bases and 0 bases, with 9 bases remaining between them. The CDR3 runs 14 residues. Germline V gene sequence: CDR1 ENHRY, CDR2 SYGVKD.

The V call is TRBV5-1, the J call TRBJ2-7; 12 bases match TRBD2. Germline-derived CDR1 and CDR2 are SGHRS and YFSETQ. The J segment lost 1 base and the V segment lost 4 bases, leaving 6 bases of the junction unmatched. This CDR3 has 16 residues. The CDR3 nucleotides are TGCGCCAGCAGCAGACTAGCGGGAGAGGGTTCCTACGAGCAGTACTTC. Translated: CASSRLAGEGSYEQYF.

Many counts were recorded for this clonotype. The V and J genes are TRBV11-2 and TRBJ2-7; 8 bases align to TRBD1. V dropped 5 bases and J dropped 0; count of bases not matched to a gene: 6. The CDR3 length is 15 residues. The germline gives CDR1 SGHAT, CDR2 FQNNGV. CDR3 amino acids: CASSTRTGSSYEQYF. CDR3 nucleotide sequence: TGTGCCAGCAGCACGAGGACAGGGAGCTCCTACGAGCAGTACTTC.

The gene calls are TRBV25-1 and TRBJ1-5; the match to TRBD1 covers 9 bases. Germline lookup yields CDR1 MGHDK and CDR2 SYGVNS. V dropped 5 bases and J dropped 2; count of bases not matched to a gene: 7. This CDR3 comprises 16 residues. CDR3 coding DNA: TGTGCCAGCAGTTTACCAACAGGGGGCGGCAATCAGCCCCAGCATTTT. Residues: CASSLPTGGGNQPQHF.

The chain's CDR3 is CASTRRKKNTEAFF. The CDR3 DNA reads as TGTGCCAGTACCAGACGGAAAAAGAACACTGAAGCTTTCTTT. This rearrangement joins TRBV19 to TRBJ1-1; D is undetermined. Germline lookup yields CDR1 LNHDA and CDR2 SQIVND (reference sequence). V shed 7 bases and J shed 1 base, with 13 bases lying between them. CDR3 size: 14 residues.

This clonotype has ten or more counts. The chain employs TRBV6-6 and TRBJ1-4; 9 bases match TRBD1. This CDR3 has 14 residues. V was pared by 5 bases and J by 8 bases, with 6 bases of the junction left unmatched. CDR1 and CDR2 from the germline V gene are MNHNY and SVGAGI (reference sequence). CDR3 DNA sequence: TGTGCCAGCAGTCTTGACAGGGGGTACGAAAAACTGTTTTTT. Protein: CASSLDRGYEKLFF.

The rearrangement joins TRBV29-1 to TRBJ1-4, with a tentative D call TRBD1 (6 bases). Germline assignment: CDR1 SQVTM and CDR2 ANQGSEA. CDR3 length equals 13 residues. V was clipped by 4 bases and J by 7 bases, with 13 bases between them. CDR3 nucleotide sequence: TGCAGCGTTGCTACAGGGTTTGGTGAAAAACTGTTTTTT. This encodes CSVATGFGEKLFF.

On this clonotype: It is likely a read error, because the conserved phenylalanine at the end of the CDR3 is missing. The chain has TRBV14 and TRBJ1-1; D might be TRBD1 (6 bases). The V end was cut by 10 bases, the J end by 4 bases, with 19 bases between. The CDR3 loop spans 14 amino acids. CDR1 SGHDN and CDR2 FVKESK come from the germline V gene. The CDR3 bases are TGTGCCACCTTTGGGATCGGACAGTTCACTGAAGCTTTCCTT. This translates into CATFGIGQFTEAFL.

This clonotype has a count of ten or more. V gene TRBV2 combines with J gene TRBJ2-7; no firm D call. Trimming cost V 8 bases and J 2 bases, with 10 bases left between them. The CDR3 extends over 12 amino acids. CDR1 and CDR2 from the germline V gene are SNHLY and FYNNEI. CDR3: CASRTLTYEQYF. The CDR3 DNA reads as TGTGCCAGCCGGACCCTTACCTACGAGCAGTACTTC.

This clonotype occurred many times. This chain uses TRBV7-2 with TRBJ2-7; 9 bases agree with TRBD1. Trimming cost V 4 bases and J 3 bases; bases outside gene matches: 4. The CDR3 contains 14 residues. Germline CDR1 SGHTA, CDR2 FQGNSA. CDR3 loop: CASSWDRAGYEQYF. For the CDR3, the DNA is TGTGCCAGCAGCTGGGACAGGGCGGGCTACGAGCAGTACTTC.

The chain uses TRBV5-4 and TRBJ2-7; D tentatively fits TRBD1 or TRBD2 (6 bases each). Germline-derived CDR1 and CDR2 are SGHNT and YYREEE (reference sequence). Trimming shortened V by 0 bases and J by 0 bases, and 13 bases separated the two germline ends. The CDR3 is 16 residues long. Here the CDR3 reads CASSLGEGGSSYEQYF. Written as DNA, the CDR3 is TGTGCCAGCAGCTTGGGAGAGGGGGGAAGCTCCTACGAGCAGTACTTC.

To note about this clonotype: The junction shows a germline mismatch at one end, possibly a read error. The chain carries TRBV11-2 and TRBJ2-2; D is possibly TRBD1 or TRBD2 (5 bases each). The CDR3 runs 14 residues. CDR1 and CDR2 (germline): SGHAT, FQNNGV. The DNA for the CDR3 is TGTGCCAGCAGTCGAGACAGAAACACCGGGGAGCCGTTTTTT. Residues: CASSRDRNTGEPFF.

In its sample, this clonotype was seen once. The gene calls are TRBV7-2 and TRBJ2-3; 7 bases line up with TRBD1. There are 16 residues in the CDR3. The trim removed 4 bases at V and 0 bases at J, leaving 7 bases unmatched. Per the germline V gene, CDR1 is SGHTA and CDR2 is FQGNSA. This chain's CDR3 is CASSWGPGQSTDTQYF. CDR3 nucleotide sequence: TGTGCCAGCAGCTGGGGGCCGGGACAGAGCACAGATACGCAGTATTTT. The variable domain in full, with the rest retrieved from reference TRBV7-2 and TRBJ2-3, is GAGVSQSPSNKVTEKGKDVELRCDPISGHTALYWYRQSLGQGLEFLIYFQGNSAPDKSGLPSDRFSAERTGGSVSTLTIQRTQQEDSAVYLCASSWGPGQSTDTQYFGPGTRLTVL.

This clonotype was seen a few times. This chain uses TRBV7-9 with TRBJ2-5, with D hard to call. V was shortened by 6 bases and J by 5 bases, with 13 bases between the two germline ends. The CDR3 runs to 13 residues. Looked up from germline, CDR1 is SEHNR and CDR2 is FQNEAQ (reference sequence). CDR3 nucleotide sequence: TGTGCCAGCAGAGGCCCCGGAGAGGAGACCCAGTACTTC. Its translation is CASRGPGEETQYF.

The J gene is TRBJ1-6, the V gene TRBV10-3; the match to TRBD1 covers 11 bases. Germline trimming cut 5 bases from V and 8 bases from J; bases unmatched to any gene: 5. In germline, CDR1 is ENHRY, CDR2 SYGVKD. This CDR3 is built from 15 residues. CDR3 bases: TGTGCCATCAGTTGGGGACAGGGGGATTATTCACCCCTCCACTTT. Its translation: CAISWGQGDYSPLHF.

This clonotype was counted a single time. A much larger clone is a single base away; this may be a read error. The conserved closing phenylalanine or tryptophan is absent in this CDR3, likely reflecting a read error. V is TRBV7-9 and J is TRBJ1-1, with D tentatively TRBD1 (6 bases). V lost 6 bases to trimming and J lost 2 bases, with 16 bases between them. The CDR3 spans 15 residues. Germline V gene sequence: CDR1 SEHNR, CDR2 FQNEAQ (reference sequence). CDR3 in DNA: TGTGCCAGCAGAAGGGGGGGGGAAGTTAACACTGAAGCTTTCCTT. Amino acid sequence: CASRRGGEVNTEAFL.

CDR3 bases: TGCAGTGCTAGGCCTTGGGGGGAGGGCACTGAAGCTTTCTTT. Protein product: CSARPWGEGTEAFF. This chain links TRBV20-1 with TRBJ1-1; TRBD1 is a possible D gene (5 bases). The germline CDR1 and CDR2 sequences are DFQATT and SNEGSKA (reference sequence). The CDR3 has 14 amino acids. Trimming removed 3 bases at V and 4 bases at J, with 15 bases between.

In its sample, this clonotype was seen many times. V is TRBV2 and J is TRBJ2-7, with 9 bases that match TRBD2. This CDR3 has 12 amino acids. The V segment lost 10 bases and the J segment 2 bases; nucleotides outside the gene matches: 3. In germline, CDR1 is SNHLY, CDR2 FYNNEI. CDR3 protein: CATRGGTYEQYF. For the CDR3, the DNA is TGTGCCACGCGGGGGGGGACCTACGAGCAGTACTTC.

The chain recombines TRBV11-2 with TRBJ2-7; the D call may be TRBD1 or TRBD2 (6 bases each). Germline lookup yields CDR1 SGHAT and CDR2 FQNNGV. V lost 8 bases, J lost 5 bases, and 22 bases lay in between. This CDR3 region has 15 residues. The CDR3 reads CASSPVQGGRDEQYF. The CDR3 nucleotides read TGTGCCAGCTCACCAGTACAGGGAGGACGGGACGAGCAGTACTTC.

This clonotype was picked up many times. The rearrangement links TRBV7-9 to TRBJ2-2; perhaps TRBD1 as D (6 bases). Germline-derived CDR1 and CDR2 are SEHNR and FQNEAQ (reference sequence). CDR3 size: 14 residues. V was cut by 7 bases and J by 2 bases, with 11 bases left in between. CDR3 coding DNA: TGTGCCAGCACCAGGGACATTAACACCGGGGAGCTGTTTTTT. Its translation is CASTRDINTGELFF.

The rearrangement links TRBV9 to TRBJ2-7; 8 nucleotides agree with TRBD1. Germline CDR1 is SGDLS and CDR2 is YYNGEE. CDR3 length: 15 amino acids. The ends lost 4 bases at V and 3 bases at J; junction bases unmatched: 9. DNA for the CDR3: TGTGCCAGCAGCCCCAGCGACAGGGGAATCTACGAGCAGTACTTC. Protein: CASSPSDRGIYEQYF.

This clonotype was detected only a few times. This chain connects TRBV11-3 to TRBJ2-5; maybe TRBD2 (6 bases). The J call may be in error: the DNA end matches TRBJ2-1 better. The CDR3 is 13 residues long. Germline V gives CDR1 SGHNT, CDR2 YENEEA. The CDR3 reads CASSVQRRGEQFF. CDR3 DNA sequence: TGTGCCAGCAGCGTCCAGCGGCGGGGTGAGCAGTTCTTC.

This clonotype was seen a few times. This rearrangement joins TRBV4-1 to TRBJ2-2; the D is unclear. This CDR3 has 12 residues. Germline V gene lookup returns CDR1 MGHRA and CDR2 YSYEKL. Trimming left V 5 bases short and J 7 bases short, with 8 bases between. CDR3 sequence: CASSLGNGELFF. The CDR3 coding sequence is TGCGCCAGCAGCTTGGGAAACGGGGAGCTGTTTTTT.

This clonotype was counted only a few times. The chain links TRBV7-2 to TRBJ2-5; 12 bases are shared with TRBD1. The CDR3 is 16 residues long. V shed 7 bases, J shed 5 bases, and the junction held 11 bases outside the gene matches. Germline loops: CDR1 SGHTA, CDR2 FQGNSA. Written as DNA, the CDR3 is TGTGCCAGCATCCCCTCCGGGACAGGGGGCAGGGAGACCCAGTACTTC. Translated: CASIPSGTGGRETQYF.

The chain is built from TRBV29-1 and TRBJ2-3, with unresolved D. V was clipped by 1 base and J by 2 bases, with 10 bases between them. The CDR3 consists of 14 residues. Looked up from germline, CDR1 is SQVTM and CDR2 is ANQGSEA. As DNA, the CDR3 is TGCAGCGTTGAAGGGCAGACTGTCACAGATACGCAGTATTTT. It translates to CSVEGQTVTDTQYF.

This clonotype was seen a few times. J is TRBJ2-5 and V is TRBV12-5; 9 bases fit TRBD1. Germline CDR1 reads LGHNT; CDR2 reads FRNRAP. J was trimmed by 4 bases and V by 1 base; bases with no gene match: 4. This CDR3 is built from 15 residues. The CDR3 loop reads CASGLDGTGTETQYF. Written as DNA, the CDR3 is TGTGCTAGTGGTTTGGACGGGACAGGGACAGAGACCCAGTACTTC.